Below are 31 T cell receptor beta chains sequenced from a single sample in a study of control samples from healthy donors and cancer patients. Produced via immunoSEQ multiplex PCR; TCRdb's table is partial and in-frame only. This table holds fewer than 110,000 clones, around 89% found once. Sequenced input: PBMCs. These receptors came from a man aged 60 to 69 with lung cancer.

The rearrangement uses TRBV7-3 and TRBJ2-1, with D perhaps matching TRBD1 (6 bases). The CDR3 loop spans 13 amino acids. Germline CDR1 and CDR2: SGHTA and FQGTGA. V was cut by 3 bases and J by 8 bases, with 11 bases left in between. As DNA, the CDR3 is TGTGCCAGCAGCTTCTTACAGGGAGATGAGCAGTTCTTC. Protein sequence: CASSFLQGDEQFF. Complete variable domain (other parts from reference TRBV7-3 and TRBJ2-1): GAGVSQTPSNKVTEKGKYVELRCDPISGHTALYWYRQSLGQGPEFLIYFQGTGAADDSGLPNDRFFAVRPEGSVSTLKIQRTERGDSAVYLCASSFLQGDEQFFGPGTRLTVL.

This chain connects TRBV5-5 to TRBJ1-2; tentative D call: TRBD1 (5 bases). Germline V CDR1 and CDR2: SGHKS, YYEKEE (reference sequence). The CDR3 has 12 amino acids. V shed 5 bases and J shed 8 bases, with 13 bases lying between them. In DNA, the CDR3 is TGTGCCAGCAGTAGGGGTCTGGAGGGCTACACCTTC. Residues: CASSRGLEGYTF.

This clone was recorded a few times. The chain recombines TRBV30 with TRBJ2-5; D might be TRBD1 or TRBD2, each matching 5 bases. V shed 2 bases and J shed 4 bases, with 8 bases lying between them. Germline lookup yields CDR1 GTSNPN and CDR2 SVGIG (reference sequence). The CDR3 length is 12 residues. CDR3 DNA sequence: TGTGCCTGGAGTTCTGGGACAGAGACCCAGTACTTC. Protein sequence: CAWSSGTETQYF.

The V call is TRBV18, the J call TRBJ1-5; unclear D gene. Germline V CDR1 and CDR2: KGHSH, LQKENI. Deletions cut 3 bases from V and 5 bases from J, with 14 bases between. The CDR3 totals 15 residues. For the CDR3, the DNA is TGTGCCAGCTCACCGGATACCGGGAACCATCAGCCCCAGCATTTT. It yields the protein CASSPDTGNHQPQHF.

CDR3 sequence (DNA): TGTGCCAGCAGCAGTGGGACGCCGGCTGGCTACACCTTC. Amino acid sequence: CASSSGTPAGYTF. This chain joins TRBV5-8 and TRBJ1-2; perhaps TRBD1 as D (5 bases). Germline CDR1 and CDR2: SGHTS and YDEGEE. There are 13 residues in the CDR3. Trimming left V 4 bases short and J 7 bases short, with 14 bases between. The full variable domain, in which reference TRBV5-8 and TRBJ1-2 provide the parts outside the CDR3, is EAGVTQSPTHLIKTRGQQATLRCSPISGHTSVYWYQQALGLGLQFLLWYDEGEERNRGNFPPRFSGRQFPNYSSELNVNALELEDSALYLCASSSGTPAGYTFGSGTRLTVV.

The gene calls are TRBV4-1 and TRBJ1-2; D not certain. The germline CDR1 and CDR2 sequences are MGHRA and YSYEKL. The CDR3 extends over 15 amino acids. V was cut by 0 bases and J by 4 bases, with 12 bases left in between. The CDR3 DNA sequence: TGCGCCAGCAGCCAAGATGCGGGCAACGGCTATGGCTACACCTTC. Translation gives CASSQDAGNGYGYTF.

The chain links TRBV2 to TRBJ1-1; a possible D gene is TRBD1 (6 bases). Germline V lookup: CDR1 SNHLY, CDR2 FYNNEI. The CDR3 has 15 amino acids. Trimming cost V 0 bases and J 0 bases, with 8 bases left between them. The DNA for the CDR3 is TGTGCCAGCAGTGAAGCCAGGGGCCTGAACACTGAAGCTTTCTTT. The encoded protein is CASSEARGLNTEAFF.

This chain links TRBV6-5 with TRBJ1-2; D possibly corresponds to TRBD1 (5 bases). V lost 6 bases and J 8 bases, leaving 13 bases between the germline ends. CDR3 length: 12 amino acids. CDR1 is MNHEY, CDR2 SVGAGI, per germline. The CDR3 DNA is TGTGCCAGCAGAGATCCACAGGAGGGCTACACCTTC. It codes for CASRDPQEGYTF.

The CDR3 nucleotides are TGTGCCAGCAGCTTAGAGGGGCCTCTATTAGGTGAGCAGTTCTTC. Translating it yields CASSLEGPLLGEQFF. The chain is built from TRBV7-2 and TRBJ2-1; possibly TRBD1 for D (5 bases). V lost 1 base to trimming and J lost 9 bases, with 16 bases between them. The CDR3 contains 15 residues. The germline V gene has CDR1 SGHTA and CDR2 FQGNSA.

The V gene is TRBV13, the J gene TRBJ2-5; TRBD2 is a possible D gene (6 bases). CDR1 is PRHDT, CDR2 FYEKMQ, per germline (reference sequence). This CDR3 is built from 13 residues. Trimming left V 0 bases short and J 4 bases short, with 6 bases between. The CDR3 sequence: CASSLGGGETQYF. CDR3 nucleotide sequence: TGTGCCAGCAGCTTAGGGGGGGGAGAGACCCAGTACTTC.

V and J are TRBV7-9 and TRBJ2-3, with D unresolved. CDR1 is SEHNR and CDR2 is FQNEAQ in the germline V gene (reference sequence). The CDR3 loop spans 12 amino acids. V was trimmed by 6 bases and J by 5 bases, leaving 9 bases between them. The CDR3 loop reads CASRWGRDTQYF. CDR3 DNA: TGTGCCAGCAGATGGGGAAGAGATACGCAGTATTTT.

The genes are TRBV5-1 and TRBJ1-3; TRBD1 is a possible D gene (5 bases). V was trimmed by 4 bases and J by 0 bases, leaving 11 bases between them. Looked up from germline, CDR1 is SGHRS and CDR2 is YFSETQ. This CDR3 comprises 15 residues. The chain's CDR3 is CASSGDGSSGNTIYF. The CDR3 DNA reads TGCGCCAGCAGCGGGGACGGATCCTCTGGAAACACCATATATTTT.

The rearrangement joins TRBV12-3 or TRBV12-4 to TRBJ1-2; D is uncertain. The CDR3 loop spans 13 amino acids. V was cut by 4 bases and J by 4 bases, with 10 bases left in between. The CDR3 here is CASSSNARYGYTF. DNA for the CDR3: TGTGCCAGCAGTTCTAACGCTCGCTATGGCTACACCTTC.

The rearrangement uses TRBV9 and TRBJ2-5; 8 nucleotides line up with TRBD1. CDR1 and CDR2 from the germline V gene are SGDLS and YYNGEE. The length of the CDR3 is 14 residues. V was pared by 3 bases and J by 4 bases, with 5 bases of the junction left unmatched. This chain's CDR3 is CASSGRQGRETQYF. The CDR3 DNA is TGTGCCAGCAGCGGGCGACAGGGGCGAGAGACCCAGTACTTC.

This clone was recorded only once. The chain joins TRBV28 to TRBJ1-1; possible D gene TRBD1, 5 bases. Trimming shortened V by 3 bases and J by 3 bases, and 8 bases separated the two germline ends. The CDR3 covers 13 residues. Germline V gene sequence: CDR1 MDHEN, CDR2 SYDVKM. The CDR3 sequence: CASSLTGDTEAFF. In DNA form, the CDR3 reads TGTGCCAGCAGTTTGACGGGGGACACTGAAGCTTTCTTT.

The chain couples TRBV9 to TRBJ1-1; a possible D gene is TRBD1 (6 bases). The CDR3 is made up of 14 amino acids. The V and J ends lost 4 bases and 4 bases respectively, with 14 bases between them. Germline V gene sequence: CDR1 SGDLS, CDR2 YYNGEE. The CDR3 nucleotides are TGTGCCAGCAGCTTCACAGGGTTTGGCACTGAAGCTTTCTTT. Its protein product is CASSFTGFGTEAFF.

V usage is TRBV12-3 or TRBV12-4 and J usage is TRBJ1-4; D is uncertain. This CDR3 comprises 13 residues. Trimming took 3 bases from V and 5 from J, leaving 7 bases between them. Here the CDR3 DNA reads TGTGCCAGCAGTTTCTCGTCCAATGAAAAACTGTTTTTT. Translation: CASSFSSNEKLFF.

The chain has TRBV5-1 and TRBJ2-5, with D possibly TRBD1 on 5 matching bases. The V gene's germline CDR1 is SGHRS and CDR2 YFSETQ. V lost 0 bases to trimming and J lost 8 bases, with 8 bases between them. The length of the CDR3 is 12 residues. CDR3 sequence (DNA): TGCGCCAGCAGCTTGGAGGGGAATACCCAGTACTTC. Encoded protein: CASSLEGNTQYF.

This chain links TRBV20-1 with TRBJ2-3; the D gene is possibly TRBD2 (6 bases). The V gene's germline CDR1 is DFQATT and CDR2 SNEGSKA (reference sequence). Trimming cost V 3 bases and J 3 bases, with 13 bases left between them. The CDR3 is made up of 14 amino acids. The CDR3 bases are TGCAGTGCTAGTAACCAGCGGGTTACAGATACGCAGTATTTT. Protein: CSASNQRVTDTQYF.

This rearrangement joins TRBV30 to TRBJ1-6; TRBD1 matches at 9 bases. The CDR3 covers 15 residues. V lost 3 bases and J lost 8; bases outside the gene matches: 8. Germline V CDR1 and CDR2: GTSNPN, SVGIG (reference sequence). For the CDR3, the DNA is TGTGCCTGGAGCCCTCGACGGACAGGGGATTCACCCCTCCACTTT. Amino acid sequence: CAWSPRRTGDSPLHF.

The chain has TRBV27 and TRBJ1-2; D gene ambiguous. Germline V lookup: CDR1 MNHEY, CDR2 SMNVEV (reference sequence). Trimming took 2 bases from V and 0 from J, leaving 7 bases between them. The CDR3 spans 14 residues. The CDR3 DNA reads TGTGCCAGCAGTTTAGCGTCAACTAACTATGGCTACACCTTC. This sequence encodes CASSLASTNYGYTF.

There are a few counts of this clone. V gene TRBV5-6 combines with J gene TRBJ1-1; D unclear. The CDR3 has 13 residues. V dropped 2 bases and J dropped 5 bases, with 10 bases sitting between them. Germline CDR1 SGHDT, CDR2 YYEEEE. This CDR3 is CASSLSGGTEAFF. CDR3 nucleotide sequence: TGTGCCAGCAGCTTATCGGGAGGGACTGAAGCTTTCTTT.

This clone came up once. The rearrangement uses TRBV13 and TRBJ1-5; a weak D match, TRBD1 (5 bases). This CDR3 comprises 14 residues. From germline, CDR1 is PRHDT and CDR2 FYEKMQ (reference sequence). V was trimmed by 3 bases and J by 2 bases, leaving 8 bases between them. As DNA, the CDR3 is TGTGCCAGCAGCTTTAGCAGGGGCAATCAGCCCCAGCATTTT. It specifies CASSFSRGNQPQHF.

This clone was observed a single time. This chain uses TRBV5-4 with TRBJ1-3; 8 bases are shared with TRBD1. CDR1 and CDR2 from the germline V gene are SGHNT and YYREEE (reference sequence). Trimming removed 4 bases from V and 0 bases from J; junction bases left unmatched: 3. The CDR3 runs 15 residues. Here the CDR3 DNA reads TGTGCCAGCAGCCCGGACAGGGCCTCTGGAAACACCATATATTTT. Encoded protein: CASSPDRASGNTIYF.

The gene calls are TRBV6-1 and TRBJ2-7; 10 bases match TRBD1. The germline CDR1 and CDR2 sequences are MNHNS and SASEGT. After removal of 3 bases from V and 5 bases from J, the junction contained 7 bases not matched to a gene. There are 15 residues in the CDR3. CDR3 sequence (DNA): TGTGCCAGCAGTGAGCCGGGACAGGGGATCAACGAGCAGTACTTC. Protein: CASSEPGQGINEQYF.

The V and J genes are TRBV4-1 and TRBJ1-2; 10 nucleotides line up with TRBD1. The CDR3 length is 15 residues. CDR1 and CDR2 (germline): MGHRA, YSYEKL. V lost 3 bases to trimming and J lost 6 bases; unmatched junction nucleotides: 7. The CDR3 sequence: CASSQDDRGLDGYTF. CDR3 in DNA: TGCGCCAGCAGCCAGGATGACAGGGGGCTGGATGGCTACACCTTC.

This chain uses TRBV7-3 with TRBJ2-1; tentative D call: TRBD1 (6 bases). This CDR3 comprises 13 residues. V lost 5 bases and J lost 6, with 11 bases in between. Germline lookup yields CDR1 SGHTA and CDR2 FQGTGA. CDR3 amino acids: CASSLGQFNEQFF. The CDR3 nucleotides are TGTGCCAGCAGCCTCGGACAGTTCAATGAGCAGTTCTTC.

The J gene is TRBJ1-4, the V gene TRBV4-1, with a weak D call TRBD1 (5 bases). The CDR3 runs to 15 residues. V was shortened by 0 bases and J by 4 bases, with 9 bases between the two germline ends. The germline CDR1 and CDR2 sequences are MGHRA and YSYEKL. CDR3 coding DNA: TGCGCCAGCAGCCAAGACCGACAGCTTAATGAAAAACTGTTTTTT. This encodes CASSQDRQLNEKLFF.

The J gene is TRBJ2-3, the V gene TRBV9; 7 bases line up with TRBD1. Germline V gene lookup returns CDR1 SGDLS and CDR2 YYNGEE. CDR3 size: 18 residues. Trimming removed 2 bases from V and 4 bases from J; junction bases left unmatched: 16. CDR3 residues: CASSVDLLRDSTADTQYF. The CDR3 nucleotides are TGTGCCAGCAGCGTCGACCTTCTTCGGGACAGTACTGCAGATACGCAGTATTTT.

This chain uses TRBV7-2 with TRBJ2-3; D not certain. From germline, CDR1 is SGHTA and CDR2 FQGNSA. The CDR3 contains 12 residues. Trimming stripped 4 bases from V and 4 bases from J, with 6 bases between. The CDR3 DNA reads TGTGCCAGCAGCTCGACTGCAGATACGCAGTATTTT. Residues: CASSSTADTQYF.

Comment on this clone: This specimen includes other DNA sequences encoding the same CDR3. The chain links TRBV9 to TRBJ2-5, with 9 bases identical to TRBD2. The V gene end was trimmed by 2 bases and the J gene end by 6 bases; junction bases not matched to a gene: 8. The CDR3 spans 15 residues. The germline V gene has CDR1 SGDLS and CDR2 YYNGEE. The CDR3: CASSVGGGGEKTQYF. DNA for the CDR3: TGTGCCAGCAGCGTGGGCGGGGGGGGCGAAAAGACCCAGTACTTC. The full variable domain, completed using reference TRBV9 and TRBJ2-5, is DSGVTQTPKHLITATGQRVTLRCSPRSGDLSVYWYQQSLDQGLQFLIQYYNGEERAKGNILERFSAQQFPDLHSELNLSSLELGDSALYFCASSVGGGGEKTQYFGPGTRLLVL.